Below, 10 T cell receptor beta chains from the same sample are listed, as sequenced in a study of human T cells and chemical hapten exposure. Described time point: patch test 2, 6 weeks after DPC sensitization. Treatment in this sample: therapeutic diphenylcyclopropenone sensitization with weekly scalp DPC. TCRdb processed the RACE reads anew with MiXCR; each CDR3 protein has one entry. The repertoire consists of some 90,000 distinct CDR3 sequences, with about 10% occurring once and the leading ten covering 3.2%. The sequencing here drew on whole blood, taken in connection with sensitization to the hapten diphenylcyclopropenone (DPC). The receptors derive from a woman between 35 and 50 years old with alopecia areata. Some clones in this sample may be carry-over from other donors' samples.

The CDR3: CASMKAGSTDTQYF. The CDR3 region has the DNA TGCGCCAGCATGAAAGCGGGAAGCACAGATACGCAGTATTTT. The chain uses TRBV5-1 and TRBJ2-3, with 7 bases lining up with TRBD2. Per the germline V gene, CDR1 is SGHRS and CDR2 is YFSETQ. V trimming: 6 bases; J trimming: 0 bases; junction bases outside the gene matches: 4. The CDR3 sequence is 14 residues long. Full variable domain (remainder filled in from reference TRBV5-1 and TRBJ2-3): KAGVTQTPRYLIKTRGQQVTLSCSPISGHRSVSWYQQTPGQGLQFLFEYFSETQRNKGNFPGRFSGRQFSNSRSEMNVSTLELGDSALYLCASMKAGSTDTQYFGPGTRLTVL.

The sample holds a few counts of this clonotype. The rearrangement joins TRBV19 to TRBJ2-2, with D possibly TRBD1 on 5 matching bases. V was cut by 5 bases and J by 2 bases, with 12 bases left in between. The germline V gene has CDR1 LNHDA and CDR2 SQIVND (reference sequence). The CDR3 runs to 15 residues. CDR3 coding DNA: TGTGCCAGTAGTCCCCGGACAACTAACACCGGGGAGCTGTTTTTT. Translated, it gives CASSPRTTNTGELFF.

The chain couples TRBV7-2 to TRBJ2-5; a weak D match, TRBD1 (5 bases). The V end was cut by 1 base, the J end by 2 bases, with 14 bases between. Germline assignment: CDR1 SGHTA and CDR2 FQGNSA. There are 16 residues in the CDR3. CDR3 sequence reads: CASSLGGATEQETQYF. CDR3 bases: TGTGCCAGCAGCTTAGGGGGCGCAACAGAGCAAGAGACCCAGTACTTC.

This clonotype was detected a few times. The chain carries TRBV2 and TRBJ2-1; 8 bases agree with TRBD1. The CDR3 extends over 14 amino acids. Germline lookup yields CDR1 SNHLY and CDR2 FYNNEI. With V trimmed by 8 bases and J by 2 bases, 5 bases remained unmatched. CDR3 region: CASGGTGPYNEQFF. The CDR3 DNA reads TGTGCCAGCGGGGGGACAGGACCCTACAATGAGCAGTTCTTC.

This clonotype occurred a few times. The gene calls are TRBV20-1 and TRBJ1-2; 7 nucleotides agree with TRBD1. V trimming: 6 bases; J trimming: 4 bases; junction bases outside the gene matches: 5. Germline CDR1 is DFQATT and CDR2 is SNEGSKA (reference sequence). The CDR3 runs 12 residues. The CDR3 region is CSAGRTGYGYTF. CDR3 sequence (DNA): TGCAGTGCCGGCAGGACAGGCTATGGCTACACCTTC.

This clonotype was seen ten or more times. CDR3 DNA: TGTGCCAGCAGTCGAGCGGGGACAGATACGCAGTATTTT. It translates to CASSRAGTDTQYF. The chain is built from TRBV12-3 or TRBV12-4 and TRBJ2-3, with 7 bases fitting TRBD2. This CDR3 spans 13 amino acids. Trimming took 5 bases from V and 3 from J; bases not matched to a gene: 2.

In DNA, the CDR3 is TGTGCCAGCAGCCATTCGGGCTCACCCCTCCACTTT. Translated, it gives CASSHSGSPLHF. V usage is TRBV11-2 and J usage is TRBJ1-6, with D unresolved. Germline CDR1 is SGHAT and CDR2 is FQNNGV. CDR3 length equals 12 residues. Trimming stripped 5 bases from V and 10 bases from J, with 9 bases between.

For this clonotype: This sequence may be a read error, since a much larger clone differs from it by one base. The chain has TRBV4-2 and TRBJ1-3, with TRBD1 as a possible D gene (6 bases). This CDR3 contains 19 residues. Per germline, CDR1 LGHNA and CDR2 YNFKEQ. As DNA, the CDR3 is TGTGCCAGCGGCCAAGATCTGATAGACAGGTGGAGTTCTGGAAACACCATATATTTT. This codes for CASGQDLIDRWSSGNTIYF.

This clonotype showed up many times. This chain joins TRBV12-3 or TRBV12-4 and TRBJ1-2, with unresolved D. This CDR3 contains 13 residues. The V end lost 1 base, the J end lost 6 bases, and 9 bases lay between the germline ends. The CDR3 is CASSLEPGDGYTF. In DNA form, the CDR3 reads TGTGCCAGCAGTTTAGAGCCCGGGGATGGCTACACCTTC.

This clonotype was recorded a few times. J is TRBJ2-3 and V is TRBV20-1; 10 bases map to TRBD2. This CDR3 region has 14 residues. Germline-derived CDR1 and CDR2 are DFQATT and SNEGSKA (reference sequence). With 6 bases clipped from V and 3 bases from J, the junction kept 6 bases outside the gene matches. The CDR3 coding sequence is TGCAGTGCAATAGCGGGGGGCGGGACAGATACGCAGTATTTT. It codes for CSAIAGGGTDTQYF.